These 2 T cell receptor beta chains originate from one sample sequenced in a study of technical replicates of blood from a few donors. The table came from immunoSEQ multiplex PCR; TCRdb's copy has only in-frame clones and leaves some out. This table holds about 70,000 clones, approximately 84% found once. The specimen was PBMCs. These receptors originate from a human donor in good health. Some clones in this sample may be carry-over from other donors' samples.

The CDR3 coding sequence is TGTGCCAGCAGCTTACAGCGGGGTGCAGATACGCAGTATTTT. Its protein product is CASSLQRGADTQYF. This chain joins TRBV7-6 and TRBJ2-3; 7 positions match TRBD2. The CDR3 runs to 14 residues. With V trimmed by 2 bases and J by 4 bases, 3 bases remained unmatched. Germline CDR1 and CDR2: SGHVS and FNYEAQ.

This clone was recorded a few times. The chain is built from TRBV4-2 and TRBJ2-7, with D possibly being TRBD2 (6 bases). The germline V gene has CDR1 LGHNA and CDR2 YNFKEQ. CDR3 length equals 15 residues. Trimming stripped 1 base from V and 2 bases from J, with 12 bases between. CDR3 region: CASSQGGDWPYEQYF. The CDR3 bases are TGTGCCAGCAGCCAAGGGGGGGACTGGCCCTACGAGCAGTACTTC.